Each of the 3 T cell receptor beta chains below was sequenced from the same sample in a study of human T cells and chemical hapten exposure. Indicated time point: patch test 1, 2 weeks after DPC sensitization. Treatment noted: therapeutic diphenylcyclopropenone sensitization with weekly scalp DPC. Each CDR3 protein is one row after TCRdb ran MiXCR on the RACE reads. This sample yields around 300,000 distinct CDR3 sequences, of which 6% to 8.5% are seen a single time; less than 10% belongs to the top ten. The sample consisted of whole blood, taken in connection with sensitization to the hapten diphenylcyclopropenone (DPC). The receptors originated from a woman aged 18-35 years with alopecia areata. Some clones in this sample may be carry-over from other donors' samples.

A remark on this clonotype: A read error may explain this, as a much larger clone is one base away. The chain employs TRBV5-4 and TRBJ1-1; no reliable D call. This CDR3 has 14 residues. The germline V gene has CDR1 SGHNT and CDR2 YYREEE (reference sequence). V lost 4 bases and J 1 base, leaving 11 bases between the germline ends. The CDR3 nucleotides read TGTGCCAGCAGCGCCAAGACACAGAACACTGAAGCTTTCTTT. Translated, it gives CASSAKTQNTEAFF.

This clonotype appeared a few times. DNA for the CDR3: TGTGCCAGCAGTCCCCCGGGTGGGGCGAATCAGCCCCAGCATTTT. Protein sequence: CASSPPGGANQPQHF. The chain combines TRBV6-2 or TRBV6-3 with TRBJ1-5; D possibly corresponds to TRBD1 (5 bases). Germline V gene data show CDR1 as MNHEY and CDR2 as SVGEGT. The CDR3 is 15 residues long. V lost 5 bases, J lost 4 bases, and 15 bases lay in between.

The V gene is TRBV11-1, the J gene TRBJ2-1, with a tentative D call TRBD1 (5 bases). The V gene's germline CDR1 is SGHAT and CDR2 FQDESV (reference sequence). Trimming shortened V by 5 bases and J by 8 bases, and 16 bases separated the two germline ends. The CDR3 is 14 amino acids. The CDR3 DNA reads as TGTGCCAGCAGCGCTCCTCCTCAGGGTGATGAGCAGTTCTTC. It translates to CASSAPPQGDEQFF.